The clone carrying this T cell receptor beta chain was detected ten times or more. Germline CDR1 reads SGHTA; CDR2 reads FQGNSA. The J segment lost 0 bases and the V segment lost 3 bases, leaving 8 bases of the junction unmatched. This CDR3 comprises 16 residues. This entry belongs to a study of neurological immune-mediated disorders. The method for making cDNA was 5'RACE, and it used 10-nucleotide random UMIs. MiXCR was run by TCRdb on the 5' RACE reads, yielding one entry per CDR3 protein. This sample has about 84,000 distinct CDR3 sequences, with roughly 4.3% found just once. The time point: longitudinal time-point 3.

The chain has TRBV7-2 and TRBJ2-7, with TRBD2 matching 7 bases. The clonotype was recovered from a woman aged 55 to 70 with multiple sclerosis. The source material was PBMCs. The CDR3 DNA follows: TGTGCCAGCAGCTTTTGGGGGGGTAGCGCCTCCTACGAGCAGTACTTC. Translated: CASSFWGGSASYEQYF.